The rows below give T cell receptor beta chains drawn from one sample of a study of identical twins' blood T cells. TCRdb re-called the 5' RACE reads with MiXCR, one entry per CDR3 protein. The sample holds 300,000 to 450,000 distinct CDR3 sequences, over 25% seen once. The source material was PBMCs. Source of these receptors: a woman between 18 and 49 years old in good health. The CDR3 runs from the conserved cysteine through the conserved F or W. D genes are given only for firm matches. Clone size is shown for a subset of rows, as once, few, many or a class of expanded clone.

- few TRBJ1-1 TRBV29-1 15 CSATSQGGLSTETFF TGCAGCGCGACGAGTCAGGGAGGTTTGAGCACTGAAACTTTCTTT
TRBD2 many TRBJ2-1 TRBV9 14 CASSVSGGNNEQFF TGTGCCAGCAGCGTTTCCGGGGGGAACAATGAGCAGTTCTTC
- - TRBJ1-2 TRBV20-1 15 CSATEEVLSNYGYTF TGCAGTGCCACTGAGGAGGTCCTCTCTAACTATGGCTACACCTTC
- - TRBJ1-2 TRBV6-6 13 CASRLGGSYGYTF TGTGCCAGCAGACTGGGCGGGAGCTATGGCTACACCTTC
- many TRBJ1-1 TRBV7-9 13 CASSPRTNTEAFF TGTGCCAGCAGCCCGAGGACGAACACTGAAGCTTTCTTT
- many TRBJ1-1 TRBV19 11 CASTGNTEAFF TGTGCTTCGACAGGGAACACTGAAGCTTTCTTT
- many TRBJ2-7 TRBV11-2 13 CASSLVGLYEQYF TGTGCCAGCAGCTTAGTTGGGTTATACGAGCAGTACTTC
- - TRBJ1-1 TRBV25-1 12 CATMTVNTEAFF TGTGCCACCATGACGGTGAACACTGAAGCTTTCTTT
- - TRBJ2-1 TRBV9 11 CASGEPGEQFF TGTGCCAGCGGCGAGCCTGGGGAGCAGTTCTTC
- - TRBJ1-2 TRBV20-1 14 CSARDLQWNYGYTF TGCAGTGCTAGAGATCTGCAATGGAACTATGGCTACACCTTC
TRBD1 once TRBJ1-1 TRBV29-1 15 CSVTRSTGEDTEAFF TGCAGCGTCACCCGATCCACAGGGGAGGACACTGAAGCTTTCTTT
- many TRBJ2-7 TRBV10-3 13 CASGSQSSYEQYF TGTGCCAGCGGTTCTCAGAGCTCCTACGAGCAGTACTTC
- few TRBJ1-5 TRBV20-1 15 CSAPDNAHSNQPQHF TGCAGTGCTCCGGACAACGCTCATAGCAATCAGCCCCAGCATTTT
TRBD1 many TRBJ2-2 TRBV29-1 13 CSADRGQTGELFF TGCAGCGCCGACAGGGGGCAAACCGGGGAGCTGTTTTTT
- once TRBJ2-1 TRBV21-1 14 CARSKGGLGNEQFF TGTGCCAGGAGCAAGGGAGGGCTGGGTAATGAGCAGTTCTTC
- few TRBJ1-3 TRBV6-5 17 CASSYGPLRVSGNTIYF TGTGCCAGCAGTTATGGGCCACTACGAGTCTCTGGAAACACCATATATTTT
TRBD1 - TRBJ1-1 TRBV7-9 14 CASRLTGENTEAFF TGTGCCAGCAGACTCACAGGGGAGAACACTGAAGCTTTCTTT
- - TRBJ2-5 TRBV29-1 11 CSVEVVETQYF TGCAGCGTTGAAGTGGTGGAGACCCAGTACTTC
- - TRBJ1-5 TRBV6-4 13 CASSGVVGQPQHF TGTGCCAGCAGTGGGGTCGTAGGTCAGCCCCAGCATTTT
TRBD1 few TRBJ1-5 TRBV27 15 CASSSTGGSIQPQHF TGTGCCAGCAGTTCCACAGGGGGGTCTATTCAGCCCCAGCATTTT
- - TRBJ2-7 TRBV6-6 14 CASTTGLAVHEQYF TGTGCCAGCACCACGGGGTTAGCCGTCCACGAGCAGTACTTC
- - TRBJ2-2 TRBV10-2 14 CASGTSYDTGELFF TGCGCCAGCGGTACTAGCTATGACACCGGGGAGCTGTTTTTT